These T cell receptor beta chains were read from a single sample in a study of T cell responses to AZD1222 COVID-19 vaccine. TCRdb's table, derived via immunoSEQ multiplex PCR, lists solely in-frame clones and lacks some. The repertoire consists of approximately 97,000 clones, with around 87% occurring once and the leading ten covering approximately 5%. Here the sequenced sample was peripheral blood, taken on day 0 of AZD1222 vaccination. Receptor source: an adult in good health. CDR3s include the opening cysteine and the closing phenylalanine or tryptophan. A D gene is named only where the DNA matches it firmly.

d_gene: TRBD2; v_gene: TRBV4-1; j_gene: TRBJ2-3; CDR3aa: CASSQDPGGTDTQYF; CDR3nt: TGCGCCAGCAGCCAAGATCCGGGGGGAACAGATACGCAGTATTTT
d_gene: .; v_gene: TRBV7-2; j_gene: TRBJ1-2; CDR3aa: CASSLGSGAGNYGYTF; CDR3nt: TGTGCCAGCAGCTTGGGTTCGGGGGCAGGCAACTATGGCTACACCTTC
d_gene: .; v_gene: TRBV7-9; j_gene: TRBJ2-2; CDR3aa: CASSLVGIGRPNAGELFF; CDR3nt: TGTGCCAGCAGCTTAGTGGGGATTGGCAGGCCTAACGCCGGGGAGCTGTTTTTT
d_gene: TRBD1; v_gene: TRBV6-6; j_gene: TRBJ1-2; CDR3aa: CASSYPGQGQDGYTF; CDR3nt: TGTGCCAGCAGTTACCCTGGACAGGGCCAAGATGGCTACACCTTC
d_gene: .; v_gene: TRBV19; j_gene: TRBJ2-3; CDR3aa: CASTPRGRGPDTQYF; CDR3nt: TGTGCCAGTACCCCACGAGGCCGGGGGCCAGATACGCAGTATTTT
d_gene: TRBD1; v_gene: TRBV19; j_gene: TRBJ2-3; CDR3aa: CASRLTGALTDTQYF; CDR3nt: TGTGCCAGTAGGTTAACAGGGGCACTCACAGATACGCAGTATTTT
d_gene: TRBD1; v_gene: TRBV7-6; j_gene: TRBJ1-3; CDR3aa: CASSTRQGSGNTIYF; CDR3nt: TGTGCCAGCAGCACTCGACAGGGCTCTGGAAACACCATATATTTT
d_gene: TRBD1; v_gene: TRBV18; j_gene: TRBJ1-4; CDR3aa: CASSLPGTGYEKLFF; CDR3nt: TGTGCCAGCTCACTACCCGGGACAGGTTATGAAAAACTGTTTTTT
d_gene: .; v_gene: TRBV7-8; j_gene: TRBJ1-2; CDR3aa: CASSTPGAGGYTF; CDR3nt: TGTGCCAGCAGCACCCCAGGAGCTGGTGGCTACACCTTC
d_gene: TRBD1; v_gene: TRBV19; j_gene: TRBJ2-3; CDR3aa: CASRPFDDRADTQYF; CDR3nt: TGTGCCAGTAGACCCTTCGATGACAGGGCAGATACGCAGTATTTT
d_gene: .; v_gene: TRBV7-8; j_gene: TRBJ2-7; CDR3aa: CASSGGVKAYEQYF; CDR3nt: TGTGCCAGCTCCGGGGGAGTCAAGGCCTACGAGCAGTACTTC